Included here is one TCR beta chain sequence, with context. In the same sample, other DNA sequences code for this CDR3. The trim removed 2 bases at V and 4 bases at J, leaving 2 bases unmatched. The CDR3 spans 13 residues. Per germline, CDR1 SGHRS and CDR2 YFSETQ. The source of the sample is a study of shared clonotypes between healthy human individuals. Execution of the assay was at deep level. Libraries were prepared by immunoSEQ multiplex PCR; TCRdb keeps only in-frame clonotypes and omits some of them. The sample yields about 2.4 million clones, roughly 93% seen once. The TCR comes from a man aged 18 to 29 in good health. Some clones in this sample may be carry-over from other donors' samples. Material for sequencing was naive CD4+ T cells from PBMCs. Subset meaning: CD45RA+ positively selected. This chain joins TRBV5-1 and TRBJ1-1; 7 positions match TRBD1. The CDR3 loop reads CASSLTGVTEAFF. The CDR3 DNA sequence: TGCGCCAGCAGCTTAACAGGGGTCACTGAAGCTTTCTTT.